The T cell receptor (beta chain) described here comes from a study of blood T cell repertoires in COVID-19. Whole-study context: The origin of the acute and convalescent COVID-19 samples was the United States, Italy and Spain.

On this clone: The same CDR3 can be traced to other DNA sequences in this sample.

The V and J ends lost 0 bases and 4 bases respectively, with 9 bases between them. The germline V gene encodes CDR1 MNHEY and CDR2 SVGAGI. CDR3 length equals 14 residues. Cohort 3 donors were reported recovered after two negative PCRs, clearance, or symptom resolution. Per the original methods: Amplified reference gene primers provided the basis for estimating nucleated cell counts. Assay used: immunoSEQ multiplex PCR; TCRdb lists only in-frame clones, some missing. From that table come the V and J calls and clone size; the DNA was used to work out D and trimming. The data contain around 150,000 clones, 88% of them singletons.

The clonotype originates from a woman aged 45-65 years who had recovered from COVID-19. Sequencing was performed on PBMCs or T cells enriched from blood (not recorded which). J is TRBJ1-1 and V is TRBV6-5, with a possible D match to TRBD1 (6 bases). DNA for the CDR3: TGTGCCAGCAGTTACTCATCAGGGGCCACTGAAGCTTTCTTT. Protein: CASSYSSGATEAFF.